This T cell receptor (beta chain) derives from a study of blood T cell repertoires in COVID-19. Profiled with immunoSEQ multiplex PCR; TCRdb holds only in-frame clones, not every one. Counted here are roughly 49,000 clones, approximately 84% occurring once; the ten biggest clones make up about 4%. Germline CDR1 reads SNHLY; CDR2 reads FYNNEI. V lost 2 bases, J lost 3 bases, and 10 bases lay in between. This CDR3 comprises 14 residues. The TCR was taken from a man in his forties or fifties with active COVID-19. Sequencing input: peripheral blood. This chain links TRBV2 with TRBJ1-2; a possible D gene is TRBD1 (5 bases). This chain's CDR3 is CASSEMGGDYGYTF. Written as DNA, the CDR3 is TGTGCCAGCAGTGAAATGGGAGGGGACTATGGCTACACCTTC.